This T cell receptor (beta chain) comes out of a study of T cell responses to AZD1222 COVID-19 vaccine. Study-level findings and limits: At baseline, seropositivity was found in only a handful of AZD1222 recipients. CD4 TCRs covered the whole spike, strongest at regions 160-218 and 743-854.

Comments on this clone: Its antigen is unknown.

Investigators merged groups given second doses at roughly 4 or roughly 12 weeks. The germline V gene encodes CDR1 SGHTA and CDR2 FQGNSA. V gave up 4 bases and J gave up 5 bases; unmatched junction bases: 10. The CDR3 loop spans 16 amino acids. Libraries were prepared by immunoSEQ multiplex PCR; TCRdb keeps only in-frame clonotypes and omits some of them. Here the sample spans tens of thousands of clones, roughly 90% being singletons. V is TRBV7-2 and J is TRBJ1-2; 10 bases agree with TRBD1. This TCR was sampled from an adult who received the AZD1222 COVID-19 vaccine. Specimen: peripheral blood, collected 28 days after the second AZD1222 dose. This CDR3 reads CASSSTGQGGGYGYTF. In DNA form, the CDR3 reads TGTGCCAGCAGCTCGACAGGACAGGGGGGAGGGTATGGCTACACCTTC. The variable domain in full, completed from reference TRBV7-2 and TRBJ1-2, reads GAGVSQSPSNKVTEKGKDVELRCDPISGHTALYWYRQSLGQGLEFLIYFQGNSAPDKSGLPSDRFSAERTGGSVSTLTIQRTQQEDSAVYLCASSSTGQGGGYGYTFGSGTRLTVV.